Detailed here is one T cell receptor (beta chain). This entry comes from a study of blood T cell repertoires in COVID-19. Looking at the study overall: Acute-phase and convalescent COVID-19 samples originated in the United States, Italy and Spain. The cDNA or gDNA used as material had been derived from T cells, B-cell-depleted T cells, or PBMCs.

Under the authors' procedure: Estimation of nucleated cell counts was performed using reference gene primer amplification. Sequencing was performed with immunoSEQ multiplex PCR; in TCRdb, only in-frame clones are kept and a portion is missing. V and J calls and clone size come straight from that table; D and trimming were deduced from the DNA. The data hold roughly 87,000 clones, with roughly 83% observed a single time. V was cut by 4 bases and J by 10 bases, with 8 bases left in between. The CDR3 sequence is 11 residues long. Germline V lookup: CDR1 MNHNY, CDR2 SVGAGI (reference sequence). The sequenced sample was peripheral blood. The chain links TRBV6-6 to TRBJ2-1; the D gene is possibly TRBD2 (5 bases). This clonotype was obtained from a human donor in a cohort sampled during active COVID-19. The CDR3 bases are TGTGCCAGCAGTTTCCCGGGGGAGCAGTTCTTC. It yields the protein CASSFPGEQFF.